Each of the 20 T cell receptor beta chains below was sequenced from the same sample in a study of blood T cell repertoires in COVID-19. Some clones are missing from TCRdb's copy, which holds only in-frame ones; the method was immunoSEQ multiplex PCR. In the table there are about 86,000 clones, 87% of which are singletons. Input material: peripheral blood. These receptors were taken from a human donor in a cohort sampled during active COVID-19.

The chain links TRBV15 to TRBJ2-7, with 7 bases matching TRBD1. Trimming cost V 0 bases and J 4 bases; bases outside gene matches: 3. The CDR3 length is 14 residues. Germline V gene data show CDR1 as LNHNV and CDR2 as YYDKDF (reference sequence). CDR3 protein: CATSREGGAYEQYF. CDR3 sequence (DNA): TGTGCCACCAGCAGAGAAGGGGGCGCTTACGAGCAGTACTTC.

A word on this clone: The same CDR3 is also encoded by other DNA sequences in this sample. The genes are TRBV29-1 and TRBJ1-2; D not resolved. The germline gives CDR1 SQVTM, CDR2 ANQGSEA. The CDR3 has 10 residues. V lost 4 bases and J 6 bases, leaving 6 bases between the germline ends. CDR3 nucleotides: TGCAGCGTTGGGCAGGATGGCTACACCTTC. As protein: CSVGQDGYTF. The entire variable domain, with the rest obtained from reference TRBV29-1 and TRBJ1-2, is as follows: SAVISQKPSRDICQRGTSLTIQCQVDSQVTMMFWYRQQPGQSLTLIATANQGSEATYESGFVIDKFPISRPNLTFSTLTVSNMSPEDSSIYLCSVGQDGYTFGSGTRLTVV.

This chain uses TRBV11-2 with TRBJ2-5; perhaps TRBD2 as D (6 bases). V gave up 3 bases and J gave up 1 base, with 12 bases separating them. Germline assignment: CDR1 SGHAT and CDR2 FQNNGV. This CDR3 region has 15 residues. The CDR3: CASSLGLWVQETQYF. The CDR3 region has the DNA TGTGCCAGCAGCTTGGGACTCTGGGTCCAAGAGACCCAGTACTTC. Full variable domain (rest looked up from reference TRBV11-2 and TRBJ2-5): EAGVAQSPRYKIIEKRQSVAFWCNPISGHATLYWYQQILGQGPKLLIQFQNNGVVDDSQLPKDRFSAERLKGVDSTLKIQPAKLEDSAVYLCASSLGLWVQETQYFGPGTRLLVL.

The CDR3, as DNA: TGTGCCAGCAGCCTCCGGGTGGTAGCGGGAGGAGATGAGCAGTTCTTC. Amino acid sequence: CASSLRVVAGGDEQFF. The rearrangement links TRBV13 to TRBJ2-1; 10 bases match TRBD2. With 5 bases clipped from V and 8 bases from J, the junction kept 12 bases outside the gene matches. Germline V gene data show CDR1 as PRHDT and CDR2 as FYEKMQ (reference sequence). CDR3 size: 16 residues.

The chain couples TRBV2 to TRBJ1-2; 7 nucleotides align to TRBD1. The CDR3 has 14 amino acids. Germline lookup yields CDR1 SNHLY and CDR2 FYNNEI. Losses at the gene ends were 6 bases for V and 3 bases for J; bases not matched to a gene: 7. The CDR3 loop is CASSGGQTDYGYTF. The CDR3 DNA sequence: TGTGCCAGCAGCGGGGGACAGACCGACTATGGCTACACCTTC.

The CDR3 loop is CASSPTGQGDQPQHF. The CDR3 DNA sequence: TGTGCCAGCTCACCAACGGGACAGGGGGATCAGCCCCAGCATTTT. The chain links TRBV18 to TRBJ1-5; TRBD1 agrees at 11 bases. V lost 2 bases, J lost 5 bases, and 2 bases stayed unmatched. Germline V gene data show CDR1 as KGHSH and CDR2 as LQKENI. The CDR3 contains 15 residues.

The chain has TRBV6-6 and TRBJ1-3; 8 nucleotides match TRBD1. This CDR3 comprises 13 residues. Trimming removed 8 bases from V and 4 bases from J; junction bases left unmatched: 4. Germline CDR1 reads MNHNY; CDR2 reads SVGAGI (reference sequence). In DNA form, the CDR3 reads TGTGCCAGCGGAGACAGGGGAGGAAACACCATATATTTT. It specifies CASGDRGGNTIYF.

About this clone itself: The junction and the germline gene differ at one end; a read error may be behind it. The chain joins TRBV7-3 to TRBJ2-1, with TRBD2 matching over 8 bases. The CDR3 extends over 14 amino acids. The germline V gene has CDR1 SGHTA and CDR2 FQGTGA. The CDR3 loop is CASSLTAGVHEQFF. CDR3 nucleotides: TGTGCCAGCAGTTTAACAGCGGGAGTTCATGAGCAGTTCTTC.

The CDR3 DNA reads TGCAGCTACCGGGAGGGGGGGGAGACCCAGTACTTC. Its translation is CSYREGGETQYF. V gene TRBV29-1 combines with J gene TRBJ2-5, with 8 nucleotides matching TRBD2. After removal of 8 bases from V and 5 bases from J, the junction contained 7 bases not matched to a gene. This CDR3 is built from 12 residues. Looked up from germline, CDR1 is SQVTM and CDR2 is ANQGSEA.

This clone has only a few counts. The chain links TRBV10-3 to TRBJ2-7; tentative D call: TRBD2 (5 bases). This CDR3 comprises 14 residues. Germline V gene sequence: CDR1 ENHRY, CDR2 SYGVKD. Trimming took off 7 bases at V and 0 bases at J, with 13 bases between the two ends. CDR3 nucleotide sequence: TGTGCCATCACACCCGCGGGCAGCTCCTACGAGCAGTACTTC. Translation gives CAITPAGSSYEQYF.

This sequence joins TRBV5-4 and TRBJ2-5; maybe TRBD2 (6 bases). Germline V gene sequence: CDR1 SGHNT, CDR2 YYREEE (reference sequence). The CDR3 spans 14 residues. V was shortened by 4 bases and J by 5 bases, with 15 bases between the two germline ends. CDR3 coding DNA: TGTGCCAGCAGCAACCCTAGCGTTGGGGAGACCCAGTACTTC. Its protein is CASSNPSVGETQYF.

The chain employs TRBV19 and TRBJ1-2; D perhaps matches TRBD1 (6 bases). The length of the CDR3 is 14 residues. V gave up 6 bases and J gave up 3 bases, with 14 bases separating them. The germline V gene encodes CDR1 LNHDA and CDR2 SQIVND (reference sequence). The CDR3 is CASRVQGFDYGYTF. The CDR3, as DNA: TGTGCCAGTAGAGTACAGGGTTTCGACTATGGCTACACCTTC.

The V gene is TRBV30, the J gene TRBJ1-2; 7 positions agree with TRBD1. The CDR3 has 15 amino acids. Germline trimming cut 2 bases from V and 4 bases from J; bases unmatched to any gene: 10. CDR1 GTSNPN and CDR2 SVGIG come from the germline V gene (reference sequence). As DNA, the CDR3 is TGTGCCTGGAGTCCTCCGGGACAGCTCTTCTATGGCTACACCTTC. This sequence encodes CAWSPPGQLFYGYTF.

The chain combines TRBV9 with TRBJ2-3, with D perhaps matching TRBD2 (6 bases). Germline V gene lookup returns CDR1 SGDLS and CDR2 YYNGEE. V was pared by 4 bases and J by 3 bases, with 15 bases between. The CDR3 length is 15 residues. The CDR3 sequence is CASSLREGETDTQYF. CDR3 nucleotides: TGTGCCAGCAGCTTGCGGGAAGGAGAGACAGATACGCAGTATTTT.

This chain uses TRBV5-4 with TRBJ2-1; TRBD1 matches 7 bases. The CDR3 contains 15 residues. J was trimmed by 5 bases and V by 1 base; bases with no gene match: 6. Germline CDR1 reads SGHNT; CDR2 reads YYREEE (reference sequence). CDR3: CASSLTGVGHNEQFF. The CDR3 bases are TGTGCCAGCAGCTTGACAGGGGTGGGGCACAATGAGCAGTTCTTC.

The chain joins TRBV9 to TRBJ2-2; no firm D call. Germline CDR1 reads SGDLS; CDR2 reads YYNGEE. This CDR3 contains 16 residues. V was pared by 0 bases and J by 0 bases, with 9 bases between. The CDR3 region has the DNA TGTGCCAGCAGCGTAGCACAGTTTGCGAACACCGGGGAGCTGTTTTTT. This sequence encodes CASSVAQFANTGELFF.

This clone was detected a few times. The gene calls are TRBV27 and TRBJ1-4, with a tentative D call TRBD1 (6 bases). Germline CDR1 is MNHEY and CDR2 is SMNVEV (reference sequence). There are 14 residues in the CDR3. The germline V and J ends were trimmed by 3 bases and 11 bases, with 16 bases remaining between them. The CDR3 loop is CASSFGQGIEKLFF. CDR3 in DNA: TGTGCCAGCAGTTTCGGGCAGGGGATTGAGAAACTGTTTTTT.

This clone was detected a few times. This chain's CDR3 is CASSRLMDSQETQYF. CDR3 DNA: TGCGCCAGCAGCCGCCTGATGGACAGTCAAGAGACCCAGTACTTC. The chain links TRBV4-1 to TRBJ2-5; D is perhaps TRBD1 (6 bases). Germline V gene data show CDR1 as MGHRA and CDR2 as YSYEKL. This CDR3 region has 15 residues. Deletions cut 4 bases from V and 2 bases from J, with 14 bases between.

The genes are TRBV7-3 and TRBJ2-2; D unclear. Trimming pared 1 base from V and 4 bases from J, leaving 7 bases between. The germline V gene has CDR1 SGHTA and CDR2 FQGTGA. The CDR3 extends over 14 amino acids. The CDR3 is CASSLRATTGELFF. CDR3 DNA sequence: TGTGCCAGCAGCTTAAGGGCAACCACCGGGGAGCTGTTTTTT.

CDR3 region: CASSRTGGRETQYF. The CDR3 DNA sequence: TGTGCCAGTAGTAGAACTGGAGGCCGAGAGACCCAGTACTTC. The chain combines TRBV19 with TRBJ2-5; possibly TRBD2 for D (5 bases). Per germline, CDR1 LNHDA and CDR2 SQIVND (reference sequence). Trimming pared 4 bases from V and 4 bases from J, leaving 13 bases between. This CDR3 region has 14 residues.